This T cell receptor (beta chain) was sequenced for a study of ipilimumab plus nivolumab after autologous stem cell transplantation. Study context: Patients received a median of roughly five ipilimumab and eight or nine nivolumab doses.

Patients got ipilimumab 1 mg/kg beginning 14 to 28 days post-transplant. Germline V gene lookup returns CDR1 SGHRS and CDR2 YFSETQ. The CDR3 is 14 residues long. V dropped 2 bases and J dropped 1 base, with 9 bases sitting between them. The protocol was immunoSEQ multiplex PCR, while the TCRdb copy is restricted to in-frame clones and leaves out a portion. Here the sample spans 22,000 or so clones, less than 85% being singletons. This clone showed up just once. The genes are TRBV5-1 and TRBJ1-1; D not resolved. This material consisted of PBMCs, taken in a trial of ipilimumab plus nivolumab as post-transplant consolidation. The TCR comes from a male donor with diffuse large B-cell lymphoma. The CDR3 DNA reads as TGCGCCAGCAGCTTCGGGCGGGCGAACACTGAAGCTTTCTTT. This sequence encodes CASSFGRANTEAFF.